A selection of T cell receptor beta chains follows, all from one sample in a study of blood T cell repertoires in COVID-19. Sequencing was performed with immunoSEQ multiplex PCR; in TCRdb, only in-frame clones are kept and a portion is missing. Of roughly 49,000 clones listed, roughly 85% were seen once; the top ten hold over 9.5%. Sequenced sample: peripheral blood. Source of these receptors: a human donor in a cohort sampled during active COVID-19. Both conserved end residues are part of each CDR3. D genes are given only for firm matches. The size of a clone is reported for some rows only, either as once, few or many, or as a class for expanded clones.

D	J	size	length	V	CDR3	DNA
NA	TRBJ1-3	NA	15	TRBV7-3	CASSPDSSSGNTIYF	TGTGCCAGCAGCCCCGACAGCAGCTCTGGAAACACCATATATTTT
TRBD2	TRBJ2-3	NA	16	TRBV2	CAFHTGLAGGTDTQYF	TGTGCCTTCCACACTGGACTAGCGGGGGGCACAGATACGCAGTATTTT
NA	TRBJ1-1	once	15	TRBV5-1	CASSLVGAGVAEAFF	TGCGCCAGCAGCTTGGTTGGGGCCGGAGTAGCTGAAGCTTTCTTT
NA	TRBJ1-2	NA	14	TRBV2	CASIEEGGFGVYTF	TGTGCCAGCATCGAAGAGGGAGGTTTTGGAGTCTACACCTTC
NA	TRBJ1-5	NA	16	TRBV4-1	CASSQVSDRPNQPQHF	TGCGCCAGCAGCCAAGTCTCCGACAGACCAAATCAGCCCCAGCATTTT
TRBD2	TRBJ2-3	NA	15	TRBV18	CASSTGGGAADTQYF	TGTGCCAGCTCAACTGGCGGGGGGGCCGCAGATACGCAGTATTTT
NA	TRBJ1-3	NA	13	TRBV5-6	CASSLRGGNTIYF	TGTGCCAGCAGCTTGCGGGGTGGAAACACCATATATTTT
NA	TRBJ1-1	NA	14	TRBV5-1	CASSLALENTEAFF	TGCGCCAGCAGCTTGGCACTAGAGAACACTGAAGCTTTCTTT
NA	TRBJ1-5	NA	14	TRBV6-2/TRBV6-3	CASSGGGEGQPQHF	TGTGCCAGCAGTGGGGGGGGCGAAGGTCAGCCCCAGCATTTT
NA	TRBJ2-6	NA	15	TRBV19	CASSLSFSGANVLTF	TGTGCCAGTAGTTTATCGTTCTCTGGGGCCAACGTCCTGACTTTC
NA	TRBJ1-2	few	14	TRBV3-1/TRBV3-2	CASSQPEGGGGYTF	TGTGCCAGCAGCCAACCGGAGGGAGGGGGTGGCTACACCTTC
TRBD1	TRBJ1-2	NA	14	TRBV5-1	CASSTDREVVGYTF	TGCGCCAGCAGCACTGACAGGGAGGTGGTTGGCTACACCTTC
TRBD1	TRBJ1-2	NA	15	TRBV6-1	CASSEASDRALGYTF	TGTGCCAGCAGTGAAGCGTCGGACAGGGCGCTTGGCTACACCTTC
NA	TRBJ2-3	NA	16	TRBV4-1	CASSQSLGFRTDTQYF	TGCGCCAGCAGCCAATCACTAGGCTTCCGCACAGATACGCAGTATTTT
TRBD1	TRBJ1-1	once	16	TRBV10-3	CAIGAGGFLGVFGAFF	TGTGCCATCGGCGCAGGGGGCTTCCTGGGGGTTTTTGGGGCTTTCTTT
NA	TRBJ2-1	few	12	TRBV5-6	CASSFLGTEQFF	TGTGCCAGCAGCTTTCTAGGGACAGAGCAGTTCTTC
NA	TRBJ1-2	NA	13	TRBV3-1/TRBV3-2	CASSQARSGGYTF	TGTGCCAGCAGCCAAGCGCGGTCGGGTGGCTACACCTTC
NA	TRBJ2-3	NA	14	TRBV6-5	CATTTRLATDTQYF	TGTGCCACCACCACCCGGTTAGCAACAGATACGCAGTATTTT
NA	TRBJ2-5	NA	13	TRBV29-1	CSVVGLPGETQYF	TGCAGCGTTGTTGGACTCCCGGGGGAGACCCAGTACTTC
NA	TRBJ2-1	NA	15	TRBV19	CASSIMRGRYNEQFF	TGTGCCAGTAGCATAATGCGGGGCCGCTACAATGAGCAGTTCTTC
TRBD1	TRBJ1-5	few	16	TRBV24-1	CATSDHGTGVNQPQHF	TGTGCCACCAGTGATCATGGGACAGGGGTCAATCAGCCCCAGCATTTT
NA	TRBJ2-3	NA	14	TRBV11-2	CASSLTAGTDTQYF	TGTGCCAGCAGCTTGACGGCGGGCACAGATACGCAGTATTTT
TRBD2	TRBJ2-5	NA	16	TRBV6-2/TRBV6-3	CASSLGLAGAQETQYF	TGTGCCAGCAGTTTGGGACTAGCGGGGGCCCAAGAGACCCAGTACTTC
NA	TRBJ1-2	NA	15	TRBV11-2	CASSLGGQGMYGYTF	TGTGCCAGCAGCTTAGGCGGTCAGGGGATGTATGGCTACACCTTC
NA	TRBJ2-3	once	15	TRBV7-8	CASSLRRGNRDTQYF	TGTGCCAGCAGCTTAAGGCGCGGGAATCGGGATACGCAGTATTTT
TRBD1	TRBJ1-6	NA	15	TRBV3-1/TRBV3-2	CASSQEPGGHSPLHF	TGTGCCAGCAGCCAAGAGCCAGGGGGTCATTCACCCCTCCACTTT
NA	TRBJ1-1	NA	15	TRBV5-1	CASSLDPITGTEAFF	TGCGCCAGCAGCTTGGACCCCATTACAGGGACTGAAGCTTTCTTT
NA	TRBJ1-4	NA	13	TRBV5-5	CASSLLPGEKLFF	TGTGCCAGCAGCTTGCTACCCGGGGAAAAACTGTTTTTT
NA	TRBJ1-2	NA	14	TRBV6-5	CASRLDGREGGYTF	TGTGCCAGCAGACTTGATGGCAGGGAAGGAGGCTACACCTTC
TRBD1	TRBJ1-2	NA	14	TRBV6-6	CASSPDSGGYGYTF	TGTGCCAGCAGCCCAGACTCAGGGGGCTATGGCTACACCTTC
NA	TRBJ2-7	once	13	TRBV12-3/TRBV12-4	CASRSNTVYEQYF	TGTGCCAGCAGGTCGAATACAGTATACGAGCAGTACTTC
NA	TRBJ1-5	NA	15	TRBV2	CASSEILRFNQPQHF	TGTGCCAGCAGTGAAATATTGAGGTTCAATCAGCCCCAGCATTTT